This is a list of T cell receptor beta chains from one sample in a study of regulatory T cells in long-lasting Graves disease. TCRdb re-derived calls from the multiplex PCR reads in MiXCR, one entry per CDR3 protein. This table holds 650,000 to 700,000 distinct CDR3 sequences, 25% to 35% found once. The sequenced sample was peripheral blood mononuclear cells (PBMCs), obtained when the disease was refractory, from a patient treated with antithyroid drugs. Receptor source: a female donor with Graves disease. The CDR3 runs from the conserved cysteine through the conserved F or W. D genes are given only for firm matches. Clone size appears in some rows only: once, few, many, or a class for an expanded clone.

d_call: TRBD1
clone_size: few
v_call: TRBV20-1
j_call: TRBJ1-2
cdr3_aa: CSARQGQGMSYTF
cdr3_nt: TGCAGTGCTAGACAGGGACAGGGGATGAGCTACACCTTC

d_call: NA
clone_size: NA
v_call: TRBV11-2
j_call: TRBJ2-3
cdr3_aa: CASSLSRNTDTQYF
cdr3_nt: TGTGCCAGCAGCTTATCTCGGAACACAGATACGCAGTATTTT

d_call: TRBD1
clone_size: NA
v_call: TRBV5-1
j_call: TRBJ1-6
cdr3_aa: CASSLRTGESPLHF
cdr3_nt: TGCGCCAGCAGCTTAAGGACAGGGGAATCACCCCTCCACTTT

d_call: TRBD2
clone_size: few
v_call: TRBV2
j_call: TRBJ2-5
cdr3_aa: CASSGSGQETQYF
cdr3_nt: TGTGCCAGCAGCGGTAGCGGGCAAGAGACCCAGTACTTC

d_call: TRBD2
clone_size: few
v_call: TRBV11-2
j_call: TRBJ2-7
cdr3_aa: CASSLGSSGIYEQYF
cdr3_nt: TGTGCCAGCAGCTTAGGGTCTAGCGGGATCTACGAGCAGTACTTC

d_call: NA
clone_size: few
v_call: TRBV15
j_call: TRBJ2-2
cdr3_aa: CATSRDFQNTGELFF
cdr3_nt: TGTGCCACCAGCAGAGATTTTCAAAACACCGGGGAGCTGTTTTTT

d_call: NA
clone_size: NA
v_call: TRBV27
j_call: TRBJ1-5
cdr3_aa: CASSLSVQSNQPQHF
cdr3_nt: TGTGCCAGCAGTTTATCGGTCCAGAGCAATCAGCCCCAGCATTTT

d_call: NA
clone_size: NA
v_call: TRBV3-1
j_call: TRBJ2-7
cdr3_aa: CASSHLSGPSYEQYF
cdr3_nt: TGTGCCAGCAGCCACCTTAGCGGACCGTCCTACGAGCAGTACTTC

d_call: TRBD1
clone_size: few
v_call: TRBV10-2
j_call: TRBJ1-6
cdr3_aa: CASSEPGQAASPLHF
cdr3_nt: TGCGCCAGCAGTGAGCCAGGACAGGCGGCGTCACCCCTCCACTTT

d_call: TRBD2
clone_size: NA
v_call: TRBV20-1
j_call: TRBJ2-4
cdr3_aa: CSASRLAGGPDIQYF
cdr3_nt: TGCAGTGCTAGTAGACTAGCGGGAGGGCCCGACATTCAGTACTTC

d_call: NA
clone_size: NA
v_call: TRBV29-1
j_call: TRBJ2-7
cdr3_aa: CSVDLRGGSYEQYF
cdr3_nt: TGCAGCGTTGATTTAAGGGGGGGCTCCTACGAGCAGTACTTC

d_call: TRBD1
clone_size: NA
v_call: TRBV27
j_call: TRBJ1-1
cdr3_aa: CASSRGGLTEAFF
cdr3_nt: TGTGCCAGCAGCAGGGGGGGATTGACTGAAGCTTTCTTT

d_call: NA
clone_size: few
v_call: TRBV28
j_call: TRBJ2-6
cdr3_aa: CASSLSFQGRGHSGANVLTF
cdr3_nt: TGTGCCAGCAGTTTAAGTTTTCAGGGGAGAGGCCACTCTGGGGCCAACGTCCTGACTTTC

d_call: NA
clone_size: NA
v_call: TRBV11-2
j_call: TRBJ1-1
cdr3_aa: CASSLDRGGFTEAFF
cdr3_nt: TGTGCCAGCAGCTTAGATAGGGGGGGCTTCACTGAAGCTTTCTTT

d_call: TRBD1
clone_size: few
v_call: TRBV10-3
j_call: TRBJ1-2
cdr3_aa: CATSGTGDGYTF
cdr3_nt: TGTGCCACCTCCGGGACAGGGGATGGCTACACCTTC

d_call: NA
clone_size: few
v_call: TRBV5-1
j_call: TRBJ1-6
cdr3_aa: CASSSDGNSPLHF
cdr3_nt: TGCGCCAGCAGCTCAGACGGTAATTCACCCCTCCACTTT

d_call: NA
clone_size: few
v_call: TRBV29-1
j_call: TRBJ1-1
cdr3_aa: CSALQGGDAFF
cdr3_nt: TGCAGCGCCCTACAAGGAGGGGATGCTTTCTTT

d_call: NA
clone_size: many
v_call: TRBV6-1
j_call: TRBJ1-2
cdr3_aa: CASSESYYGYTF
cdr3_nt: TGTGCCAGCAGTGAATCCTACTATGGCTACACCTTC

d_call: TRBD2
clone_size: NA
v_call: TRBV7-3
j_call: TRBJ2-7
cdr3_aa: CASSLRLAGASYEQYF
cdr3_nt: TGTGCCAGCAGCTTAAGGCTAGCGGGGGCCTCCTACGAGCAGTACTTC

d_call: NA
clone_size: NA
v_call: TRBV5-1
j_call: TRBJ1-1
cdr3_aa: CASSLAAVGTNTEAFF
cdr3_nt: TGCGCCAGCAGCTTGGCCGCAGTTGGGACAAACACTGAAGCTTTCTTT

d_call: TRBD1
clone_size: NA
v_call: TRBV6-1
j_call: TRBJ2-4
cdr3_aa: CASRGQGDIQYF
cdr3_nt: TGTGCCAGCAGAGGACAGGGGGACATTCAGTACTTC

d_call: NA
clone_size: few
v_call: TRBV7-9
j_call: TRBJ2-7
cdr3_aa: CASSPEYEQYF
cdr3_nt: TGTGCCAGCAGTCCAGAATACGAGCAGTACTTC

d_call: NA
clone_size: NA
v_call: TRBV27
j_call: TRBJ1-5
cdr3_aa: CASSFSGSYSNQPQHF
cdr3_nt: TGTGCCAGCAGTTTCAGTGGCAGTTATAGCAATCAGCCCCAGCATTTT

d_call: NA
clone_size: NA
v_call: TRBV9
j_call: TRBJ1-6
cdr3_aa: CASSVGRGARSPLHF
cdr3_nt: TGTGCCAGCAGCGTAGGTCGGGGGGCGCGTTCACCCCTCCACTTT

d_call: NA
clone_size: NA
v_call: TRBV19
j_call: TRBJ1-1
cdr3_aa: CASSMGQTEAFF
cdr3_nt: TGTGCCAGTAGTATGGGGCAGACTGAAGCTTTCTTT

d_call: NA
clone_size: NA
v_call: TRBV5-6
j_call: TRBJ2-7
cdr3_aa: CASSSGTQIPYEQYF
cdr3_nt: TGTGCCAGCAGCTCCGGGACTCAAATACCCTACGAGCAGTACTTC

d_call: TRBD1
clone_size: NA
v_call: TRBV9
j_call: TRBJ1-1
cdr3_aa: CASSVREGARTEAFF
cdr3_nt: TGTGCCAGCAGCGTTCGGGAGGGGGCGCGTACTGAAGCTTTCTTT

d_call: NA
clone_size: NA
v_call: TRBV7-9
j_call: TRBJ2-7
cdr3_aa: CASSFINKYEQYF
cdr3_nt: TGTGCCAGCAGCTTCATTAATAAGTACGAGCAGTACTTC

d_call: TRBD2
clone_size: NA
v_call: TRBV20-1
j_call: TRBJ2-2
cdr3_aa: CSASVAGGPRGTGELFF
cdr3_nt: TGCAGTGCTAGTGTAGCGGGAGGGCCAAGGGGGACCGGGGAGCTGTTTTTT

d_call: NA
clone_size: NA
v_call: TRBV11-2
j_call: TRBJ1-1
cdr3_aa: CASSPHQGNTEAFF
cdr3_nt: TGTGCCAGCAGCCCCCATCAGGGGAACACTGAAGCTTTCTTT

d_call: NA
clone_size: few
v_call: TRBV24-1
j_call: TRBJ2-5
cdr3_aa: CATSAPGPQETQYF
cdr3_nt: TGTGCCACCAGTGCCCCCGGCCCGCAAGAGACCCAGTACTTC

d_call: NA
clone_size: many
v_call: TRBV6-1
j_call: TRBJ1-1
cdr3_aa: CASSDRSVTEAFF
cdr3_nt: TGTGCCAGCAGTGACAGATCTGTCACTGAAGCTTTCTTT

d_call: TRBD2
clone_size: NA
v_call: TRBV27
j_call: TRBJ2-5
cdr3_aa: CASSSTSGRSPENQETQYF
cdr3_nt: TGTGCCAGCAGTTCGACTAGCGGGAGATCTCCGGAAAATCAAGAGACCCAGTACTTC

d_call: TRBD1
clone_size: few
v_call: TRBV5-1
j_call: TRBJ1-2
cdr3_aa: CASSPPGQGLGYTF
cdr3_nt: TGCGCCAGCAGCCCTCCGGGACAGGGGCTGGGCTACACCTTC

d_call: TRBD1
clone_size: few
v_call: TRBV5-4
j_call: TRBJ1-6
cdr3_aa: CASSLADRDNSPLHF
cdr3_nt: TGTGCCAGCAGCTTGGCCGACAGGGACAATTCACCCCTCCACTTT

d_call: NA
clone_size: many
v_call: TRBV2
j_call: TRBJ1-4
cdr3_aa: CASSRDNNEKLFF
cdr3_nt: TGTGCCAGCAGTAGGGACAACAATGAAAAACTGTTTTTT

d_call: TRBD1
clone_size: many
v_call: TRBV28
j_call: TRBJ2-5
cdr3_aa: CASSLLDREETQYF
cdr3_nt: TGTGCCAGCAGTTTATTGGACAGGGAGGAGACCCAGTACTTC

d_call: TRBD2
clone_size: many
v_call: TRBV28
j_call: TRBJ2-5
cdr3_aa: CASSLWGGGRQETQYF
cdr3_nt: TGTGCCAGCAGTTTATGGGGCGGGGGGCGCCAAGAGACCCAGTACTTC

d_call: TRBD2
clone_size: few
v_call: TRBV5-1
j_call: TRBJ2-4
cdr3_aa: CASSRLSGGAKNIQYF
cdr3_nt: TGCGCCAGCAGTCGTCTAAGCGGGGGAGCCAAAAACATTCAGTACTTC

d_call: TRBD1
clone_size: many
v_call: TRBV2
j_call: TRBJ2-7
cdr3_aa: CASSEGASGTATYEQYF
cdr3_nt: TGTGCCAGCAGTGAAGGGGCTTCCGGGACAGCAACCTACGAGCAGTACTTC

d_call: TRBD2
clone_size: NA
v_call: TRBV20-1
j_call: TRBJ2-7
cdr3_aa: CSARWLAASSYEQYF
cdr3_nt: TGCAGTGCTAGGTGGCTAGCGGCAAGCTCCTACGAGCAGTACTTC

d_call: NA
clone_size: few
v_call: TRBV12-3/TRBV12-4
j_call: TRBJ2-7
cdr3_aa: CASSLRSGMGVSYEQYF
cdr3_nt: TGTGCCAGCAGTTTACGGTCCGGTATGGGGGTATCCTACGAGCAGTACTTC

d_call: NA
clone_size: many
v_call: TRBV30
j_call: TRBJ1-2
cdr3_aa: CAWSGSGPYGYTF
cdr3_nt: TGTGCCTGGAGTGGTTCAGGGCCCTATGGCTACACCTTC

d_call: NA
clone_size: many
v_call: TRBV6-2/TRBV6-3
j_call: TRBJ2-7
cdr3_aa: CASSAVGLREQYF
cdr3_nt: TGTGCCAGCAGTGCCGTAGGACTACGGGAGCAGTACTTC

d_call: NA
clone_size: NA
v_call: TRBV30
j_call: TRBJ1-5
cdr3_aa: CAWSGRVEQPQHF
cdr3_nt: TGTGCCTGGAGTGGGAGGGTGGAACAGCCCCAGCATTTT

d_call: NA
clone_size: NA
v_call: TRBV9
j_call: TRBJ2-7
cdr3_aa: CASSVDGSGAGEQYF
cdr3_nt: TGTGCCAGCAGCGTAGATGGTAGTGGGGCCGGCGAGCAGTACTTC

d_call: NA
clone_size: NA
v_call: TRBV9
j_call: TRBJ1-1
cdr3_aa: CASSVDGRVVDTEAFF
cdr3_nt: TGTGCCAGCAGCGTAGATGGCAGGGTGGTGGACACTGAAGCTTTCTTT

d_call: NA
clone_size: many
v_call: TRBV28
j_call: TRBJ1-1
cdr3_aa: CASSFWKGTEAFF
cdr3_nt: TGTGCCAGCAGTTTCTGGAAGGGGACTGAAGCTTTCTTT

d_call: NA
clone_size: NA
v_call: TRBV7-9
j_call: TRBJ1-1
cdr3_aa: CASSLMGEEAFF
cdr3_nt: TGTGCCAGCAGCCTTATGGGAGAAGAAGCTTTCTTT

d_call: NA
clone_size: NA
v_call: TRBV7-3
j_call: TRBJ2-7
cdr3_aa: CASSLGAFPYEQYF
cdr3_nt: TGTGCCAGCAGCTTAGGAGCGTTCCCCTACGAGCAGTACTTC

d_call: NA
clone_size: few
v_call: TRBV20-1
j_call: TRBJ1-5
cdr3_aa: CSATGTASTSQPQHF
cdr3_nt: TGCAGTGCTACCGGGACGGCTTCTACTTCTCAGCCCCAGCATTTT

d_call: TRBD2
clone_size: NA
v_call: TRBV7-3
j_call: TRBJ2-7
cdr3_aa: CASSQMGGTYEQYF
cdr3_nt: TGTGCCAGCAGTCAAATGGGGGGGACCTACGAGCAGTACTTC